The 29 T cell receptor beta chains reported below all come from one sample, sequenced in a study of T-cell memory formation after mild COVID-19. TCRdb itself ran the 5' RACE reads through MiXCR, one entry per CDR3 protein. The sample includes around 80,000 distinct CDR3 sequences, more than 10% of them seen just once. Sequenced: PBMCs or a T cell subset sorted from them (not recorded which). These receptors all come from a man aged 18 to 30 who had mild COVID-19 (a few samples of this study predate the infection). Cell type and time point are not known.

The chain recombines TRBV27 with TRBJ2-2, with no clear D. Trimming removed 7 bases at V and 3 bases at J, with 12 bases between. CDR1 MNHEY and CDR2 SMNVEV come from the germline V gene (reference sequence). CDR3 length equals 14 residues. The CDR3 loop reads CASKRVGYTGELFF. The CDR3 DNA reads as TGTGCCAGCAAAAGGGTCGGCTACACCGGGGAGCTGTTTTTT.

This clonotype was observed a few times. The chain recombines TRBV12-3 or TRBV12-4 with TRBJ1-1; D gene unclear. Trimming cost V 0 bases and J 0 bases, with 14 bases left between them. The CDR3 is 17 residues long. For the CDR3, the DNA is TGTGCCAGCAGTTTAGCCTGGGCCAGCCGGATGAACACTGAAGCTTTCTTT. The encoded protein is CASSLAWASRMNTEAFF.

The chain is built from TRBV2 and TRBJ2-3, with a possible D match to TRBD2 (7 bases). Germline-derived CDR1 and CDR2 are SNHLY and FYNNEI. This CDR3 has 15 residues. V lost 6 bases and J lost 3, with 16 bases in between. Here the CDR3 DNA reads TGTGCCAGCAGACTACTAGGGGGGGGGACAGATACGCAGTATTTT. Amino acid sequence: CASRLLGGGTDTQYF.

The rearrangement links TRBV29-1 to TRBJ1-2; TRBD1 might be the D (5 bases). Germline assignment: CDR1 SQVTM and CDR2 ANQGSEA. V lost 1 base, J lost 6 bases, and 18 bases lay in between. The CDR3 length is 15 residues. As DNA, the CDR3 is TGCAGCGTTGAAGGCGGCGAGATCGCGGGACATGGCTACACCTTC. As protein: CSVEGGEIAGHGYTF.

The chain links TRBV7-9 to TRBJ2-7, with 7 bases identical to TRBD2. Germline V gene data show CDR1 as SEHNR and CDR2 as FQNEAQ (reference sequence). The V gene end was trimmed by 5 bases and the J gene end by 7 bases; junction bases not matched to a gene: 11. CDR3 size: 14 residues. CDR3 nucleotides: TGTGCCAGCAGCACCCCCGGCTTGGGGGGGGAGCAGTACTTC. Translated: CASSTPGLGGEQYF.

This clonotype was detected many times. This sequence joins TRBV7-9 and TRBJ2-7; 14 nucleotides line up with TRBD2. CDR1 SEHNR and CDR2 FQNEAQ come from the germline V gene (reference sequence). Unmatched junction bases numbered 6, after V lost 8 bases and J lost 0 bases. The CDR3 runs 16 residues. The CDR3 coding sequence is TGTGCCAGCTATGGGACTAGCGGGGGAGTCTCCTACGAGCAGTACTTC. Translating gives CASYGTSGGVSYEQYF.

J is TRBJ2-1 and V is TRBV7-9; a weak D match, TRBD1 (5 bases). Germline values: CDR1 SEHNR, CDR2 FQNEAQ (reference sequence). The V end was cut by 3 bases, the J end by 10 bases, with 13 bases between. The CDR3 loop spans 13 amino acids. This CDR3 reads CASSFPGSWEQFF. In DNA, the CDR3 is TGTGCCAGCAGCTTTCCAGGGTCTTGGGAGCAGTTCTTC. Full variable domain (missing parts from reference TRBV7-9 and TRBJ2-1): DTGVSQNPRHKITKRGQNVTFRCDPISEHNRLYWYRQTLGQGPEFLTYFQNEAQLEKSRLLSDRFSAERPKGSFSTLEIQRTEQGDSAMYLCASSFPGSWEQFFGPGTRLTVL.

The V gene is TRBV4-3, the J gene TRBJ2-7; possibly TRBD1 or TRBD2 for D (5 bases each). CDR1 and CDR2 (germline): LGHNA, YSLEER. V shed 0 bases and J shed 7 bases, with 16 bases lying between them. The CDR3 has 15 residues. This chain's CDR3 is CASSQDRIRGVEQYF. The CDR3 DNA reads TGCGCCAGCAGCCAAGACAGGATTAGGGGAGTAGAGCAGTACTTC.

A remark on this clonotype: A much larger clone is a single base away; this may be a read error. The gene calls are TRBV6-4 and TRBJ2-2; D remains unclear. The length of the CDR3 is 11 residues. Trimming pared 6 bases from V and 6 bases from J, leaving 5 bases between. Germline-derived CDR1 and CDR2 are MRHNA and SNTAGT. CDR3 sequence: CASRTAGELFF. The DNA of the CDR3 is TGTGCCAGCAGGACCGCCGGGGAGCTGTTTTTT.

The chain uses TRBV7-9 and TRBJ2-7; 7 positions agree with TRBD1. The junction had 4 bases not matched to a gene; V was cut back by 5 bases and J by 6 bases. The length of the CDR3 is 12 residues. Germline CDR1 is SEHNR and CDR2 is FQNEAQ (reference sequence). Here the CDR3 reads CASSRDSGEQYV. The CDR3 DNA reads TGTGCCAGCAGCCGGGACAGCGGCGAGCAGTACGTC.

This clonotype was observed a few times. The chain carries TRBV3-1 and TRBJ1-1; TRBD1 matches at 7 bases. CDR1 is LGHDT, CDR2 YNNKEL, per germline (reference sequence). J gave up 5 bases and V 1 base, and 7 bases lay outside the gene matches. The CDR3 is 15 residues long. The CDR3 nucleotides are TGTGCCAGCAGCCAAGGACCGGGACAGCCTACTGAAGCTTTCTTT. The encoded protein is CASSQGPGQPTEAFF.

This clonotype was picked up a small number of times. The chain has TRBV5-6 and TRBJ2-3; D ambiguous. CDR1 is SGHDT and CDR2 is YYEEEE in the germline V gene. The CDR3 runs 15 residues. V dropped 0 bases and J dropped 2 bases, with 10 bases sitting between them. The DNA of the CDR3 is TGTGCCAGCAGCTTGGCTTTGCAGTACACAGATACGCAGTATTTT. It encodes CASSLALQYTDTQYF. The whole variable domain, remainder taken from reference TRBV5-6 and TRBJ2-3, is DAGVTQSPTHLIKTRGQQVTLRCSPKSGHDTVSWYQQALGQGPQFIFQYYEEEERQRGNFPDRFSGHQFPNYSSELNVNALLLGDSALYLCASSLALQYTDTQYFGPGTRLTVL.

This chain connects TRBV6-5 to TRBJ2-5; unclear D gene. The CDR3 length is 14 residues. V lost 0 bases to trimming and J lost 7 bases, with 12 bases between them. The germline CDR1 and CDR2 sequences are MNHEY and SVGAGI. CDR3 in amino acids: CASSYSPLLGTQYF. CDR3 sequence (DNA): TGTGCCAGCAGTTACTCACCTCTCCTCGGGACCCAGTACTTC.

The chain joins TRBV27 to TRBJ2-1; 8 bases agree with TRBD2. After removal of 2 bases from V and 1 base from J, the junction contained 1 base not matched to a gene. The CDR3 totals 15 residues. Germline V CDR1 and CDR2: MNHEY, SMNVEV (reference sequence). The DNA for the CDR3 is TGTGCCAGCAGTTTACGACTAGCGTCCTACAATGAGCAGTTCTTC. Residues: CASSLRLASYNEQFF.

V is TRBV7-2 and J is TRBJ1-2; D remains unclear. Trimming cost V 5 bases and J 4 bases, with 8 bases left between them. This CDR3 is built from 12 residues. Germline lookup yields CDR1 SGHTA and CDR2 FQGNSA. The CDR3 loop reads CASSEGSYGYTF. CDR3 DNA sequence: TGTGCCAGCAGCGAAGGGAGCTATGGCTACACCTTC.

The chain couples TRBV10-2 to TRBJ2-2; tentatively, D is TRBD2 (6 bases). V shed 8 bases and J shed 5 bases, with 12 bases lying between them. CDR1 is WSHSY, CDR2 SAAADI, per germline. There are 13 residues in the CDR3. This chain's CDR3 is CASGGLITGELFF. The CDR3 DNA is TGCGCCAGCGGGGGACTTATAACCGGGGAGCTGTTTTTT.

This clonotype was seen more than once but under ten times. J is TRBJ1-1 and V is TRBV7-6; D call uncertain. The length of the CDR3 is 13 residues. V was trimmed by 3 bases and J by 7 bases, leaving 12 bases between them. Germline V CDR1 and CDR2: SGHVS, FNYEAQ. CDR3 DNA sequence: TGTGCCAGCAGCTTGCGAAGGGATGATGAAGCTTTCTTT. Translated, it gives CASSLRRDDEAFF.

V gene TRBV5-1 combines with J gene TRBJ2-4; 10 bases are shared with TRBD1. CDR3 length: 18 amino acids. Germline lookup yields CDR1 SGHRS and CDR2 YFSETQ. J was trimmed by 3 bases and V by 3 bases; bases with no gene match: 12. For the CDR3, the DNA is TGCGCCAGCAGCTCCGGGACAGGGGTTTCCCCCGGCAAAAACATTCAGTACTTC. This sequence encodes CASSSGTGVSPGKNIQYF.

This clonotype was seen a few times. The chain is built from TRBV6-2 or TRBV6-3 and TRBJ1-1; D is ambiguous. The V and J ends lost 4 bases and 0 bases respectively, with 18 bases between them. CDR1 is MNHEY and CDR2 is SVGEGT in the germline V gene. CDR3 length: 17 amino acids. The CDR3 region has the DNA TGTGCCAGCAGTTCCCTCGGGGAGGTCCTCATGAACACTGAAGCTTTCTTT. Its protein is CASSSLGEVLMNTEAFF.

This clonotype was detected only a few times. This rearrangement joins TRBV12-3 or TRBV12-4 to TRBJ2-3; 7 bases are a match to TRBD2. V shed 4 bases and J 2 bases; nucleotides not matched to a gene: 6. This CDR3 has 15 residues. CDR3 protein: CASSSGTINTDTQYF. CDR3 sequence (DNA): TGTGCCAGCAGTTCCGGGACTATCAACACAGATACGCAGTATTTT.

The rearrangement joins TRBV4-1 to TRBJ2-3; no clear D. V was clipped by 3 bases and J by 1 base, with 8 bases between them. Per germline, CDR1 MGHRA and CDR2 YSYEKL. This CDR3 comprises 14 residues. CDR3 amino acids: CASSHQDGTDTQYF. CDR3 coding DNA: TGCGCCAGCAGCCACCAGGACGGCACAGATACGCAGTATTTT.

This clonotype was counted ten times or more. The chain joins TRBV6-2 or TRBV6-3 to TRBJ1-1; D gene unclear. The CDR3 has 11 amino acids. V was pared by 6 bases and J by 2 bases, with 4 bases between. Germline values: CDR1 MNHEY, CDR2 SVGEGT. The CDR3 DNA reads as TGTGCCAGCAGCCCTAACACTGAAGCTTTCTTT. The encoded protein is CASSPNTEAFF.

Many counts were recorded for this clonotype. The chain is built from TRBV9 and TRBJ2-1; D ambiguous. Germline assignment: CDR1 SGDLS and CDR2 YYNGEE. The CDR3 has 12 residues. The germline V and J ends were trimmed by 3 bases and 7 bases, with 8 bases remaining between them. CDR3 nucleotides: TGTGCCAGCAGCGGGCTGGGGAATGAGCAGTTCTTC. Translation gives CASSGLGNEQFF.

This clonotype was detected ten times or more. This CDR3 reads CASSQGAGTSGADTQYF. The CDR3, as DNA: TGCGCCAGCAGCCAAGGGGCCGGGACCTCGGGCGCAGATACGCAGTATTTT. The chain couples TRBV4-3 to TRBJ2-3; the D gene could be TRBD1 or TRBD2 (5 bases each). Germline V gene data show CDR1 as LGHNA and CDR2 as YSLEER. The CDR3 runs to 17 residues. V was pared by 1 base and J by 4 bases, with 18 bases between.

This clonotype has just a few counts. The CDR3 DNA follows: TGCGCCAGCAGCTTCCGACAGGGAGAGGCAGATACGCAGTATTTT. Translated, it gives CASSFRQGEADTQYF. V is TRBV4-3 and J is TRBJ2-3; 7 bases match TRBD1. Trimming removed 5 bases from V and 4 bases from J; junction bases left unmatched: 9. The length of the CDR3 is 15 residues. Germline V CDR1 and CDR2: LGHNA, YSLEER.

This clonotype was recorded a few times. The gene calls are TRBV6-2 or TRBV6-3 and TRBJ1-1; a possible D gene is TRBD1 (5 bases). Trimming took off 7 bases at V and 5 bases at J, with 14 bases between the two ends. Per the germline V gene, CDR1 is MNHEY and CDR2 is SVGEGT. The CDR3 is 13 amino acids. The CDR3 nucleotides are TGTGCCAGCACCATACGTGGGGGAACTGAAGCTTTCTTT. It translates to CASTIRGGTEAFF.

The genes are TRBV5-6 and TRBJ2-5; D gene unclear. The CDR3 length is 12 residues. Germline CDR1 reads SGHDT; CDR2 reads YYEEEE. Trimming removed 6 bases from V and 4 bases from J, with 10 bases in between. The CDR3, as DNA: TGTGCCAGCACCTCCATTGGAGAGACCCAGTACTTC. As protein: CASTSIGETQYF.

This clonotype has only a few counts. This rearrangement joins TRBV9 to TRBJ1-1; D unclear. The V end was cut by 3 bases, the J end by 10 bases, with 10 bases between. This CDR3 region has 11 residues. In germline, CDR1 is SGDLS, CDR2 YYNGEE. The CDR3: CASSAGEVAFF. CDR3 DNA sequence: TGTGCCAGCAGCGCAGGAGAGGTAGCTTTCTTT.

The chain employs TRBV20-1 and TRBJ1-1, with D unresolved. Germline V gene lookup returns CDR1 DFQATT and CDR2 SNEGSKA (reference sequence). This CDR3 region has 14 residues. V lost 0 bases and J lost 1, with 9 bases in between. This CDR3 reads CSARDLGWNTEAFF. The CDR3 nucleotides read TGCAGTGCTAGAGACCTAGGGTGGAACACTGAAGCTTTCTTT.